The clone carrying this TCR beta chain was counted at least ten times. These data come from a study of T-cell reconstitution after alpha-beta-depleted transplantation in children. The V gene lost 0 bases and the J gene lost 4 bases, with 13 bases spanning the gap. This CDR3 is 16 amino acids long. Germline V gene lookup returns CDR1 SEHNR and CDR2 FQNEAQ (reference sequence). Unique molecular identifiers were used to barcode this TCRbeta library. One entry per CDR3 protein results from TCRdb running MiXCR on the PCR reads. Of hundreds of thousands of distinct CDR3 sequences in the sample, roughly an eighth were seen once.

The specimen was PBMCs from the stem cell graft donor, collected from the stem cell graft. The gene calls are TRBV7-9 and TRBJ2-1, with D possibly matching TRBD1 (5 bases). The TCR originated in a human donor who donated a stem cell graft to a child with combined immunodeficiency. This CDR3 reads CASSLALGAQYNEQFF. Here the CDR3 DNA reads TGTGCCAGCAGCTTAGCGTTAGGGGCGCAGTACAATGAGCAGTTCTTC.